Listed below are T cell receptor beta chains from one sample, sequenced in a study of OX40 agonist ivuxolimab in advanced cancers. Data came from immunoSEQ multiplex PCR; TCRdb stores just in-frame clones and leaves some out. This repertoire shows some 59,000 clones, 82% found once; its top ten account for about 3.7%. This specimen was CD4+ or CD8+ T cells sorted from blood, taken in a trial of the OX40 agonist ivuxolimab. These TCRs come from an adult with an advanced solid tumor such as melanoma, head and neck, liver or kidney cancer. CDR3s include the opening cysteine and the closing phenylalanine or tryptophan. The D gene is left open where the match is weak. Not every row has a clone size; where given, it reads once, few, many or a size class.

CDR3 DNA,CDR3 protein,CDR3 length,J gene,D gene,V gene,clone size
TGTGCCAGTAGTAGGGAAGACAGCGCCTACAATGAGCAGTTCTTC,CASSREDSAYNEQFF,15,TRBJ2-1,.,TRBV19,.
TGTGCCAGCAGCTTACGACAGGGCGGGAACACTGAAGCTTTCTTT,CASSLRQGGNTEAFF,15,TRBJ1-1,TRBD1,TRBV11-2,.
TGTGCCAGCAGTCCCAACCCATATGGCTACACCTTC,CASSPNPYGYTF,12,TRBJ1-2,.,TRBV6-6,.
TGTGCCAGCTCACCACTAGACTTGGGACAGACGAACACTGAAGCTTTCTTT,CASSPLDLGQTNTEAFF,17,TRBJ1-1,TRBD1,TRBV18,.
TGTGCCAGTAGACTGACTAGGAGTACCTACGAGCAGTACTTC,CASRLTRSTYEQYF,14,TRBJ2-7,.,TRBV19,.
TGTGCCAGCAGCTTAGAGGGATTTCAGCCCCAGCATTTT,CASSLEGFQPQHF,13,TRBJ1-5,.,TRBV11-2,.
TGTGCCAGCAGTCTACAGGGGCGCAATCAGCCCCAGCATTTT,CASSLQGRNQPQHF,14,TRBJ1-5,TRBD1,TRBV6-5,.
TGCAGCGCCATGGACGGGAACACTGAAGCTTTCTTT,CSAMDGNTEAFF,12,TRBJ1-1,.,TRBV29-1,few
TGTGCCAGCAGCGGCCGGGACAGGGTTGCCTATGGCTACACCTTC,CASSGRDRVAYGYTF,15,TRBJ1-2,TRBD1,TRBV7-2,.
TGTGCCAGCAGTTTACCCCCTCCGGGATCGAACACTGAAGCTTTCTTT,CASSLPPPGSNTEAFF,16,TRBJ1-1,.,TRBV28,.
TGTGCCAGCAGTTCGGTGACTAGCCGGACCGGGGAGCTGTTTTTT,CASSSVTSRTGELFF,15,TRBJ2-2,TRBD2,TRBV11-3,.
TGTGCCAGCAGTCAACAGGGACTTCCCTACAATGAGCAGTTCTTC,CASSQQGLPYNEQFF,15,TRBJ2-1,.,TRBV27,.
TGTGCCAGCAGCTACCCCTCGGGAGCCACTTGCACCTTC,CASSYPSGATCTF,13,TRBJ1-2,.,TRBV28,once
TGTGCCAGCAGCTCGGGACAGGATAAACAAGAGACCCAGTACTTC,CASSSGQDKQETQYF,15,TRBJ2-5,TRBD1,TRBV11-3,.
TGTGCCAGCAGTTACGTAGCGACTGAGGGGAATGAGCAGTTCTTC,CASSYVATEGNEQFF,15,TRBJ2-1,.,TRBV6-5,few
TGTGCCAGCAGCCCCCAAGGGTACGCCGCCGATGCAACTAATGAAAAACTGTTTTTT,CASSPQGYAADATNEKLFF,19,TRBJ1-4,.,TRBV14,.
TGTGCTAGTGGTACACGAGGACTGCCGAAAGAGACCCAGTACTTC,CASGTRGLPKETQYF,15,TRBJ2-5,.,TRBV12-5,.
TGCGCCAGCAGCTTGGAATTTCGGACTGAAGCTTTCTTT,CASSLEFRTEAFF,13,TRBJ1-1,.,TRBV5-1,.
TGTGCCAGCTCGTCCCAGGGAAGGGACTATGGCTACACCTTC,CASSSQGRDYGYTF,14,TRBJ1-2,.,TRBV18,.
TGCGCCAGCAGCTTGAGGGCCAGCGGGAGGGCAATCTCTCTCGAGCAGTACTTC,CASSLRASGRAISLEQYF,18,TRBJ2-7,TRBD2,TRBV5-1,.
TGTGCCAGCTCACCAGGCCTGGGAGAGGAGCAGTACTTC,CASSPGLGEEQYF,13,TRBJ2-7,.,TRBV18,.
TGTGCCAGTAGTATCTCAGGGACCTTCTCCTACGAGCAGTACTTC,CASSISGTFSYEQYF,15,TRBJ2-7,.,TRBV19,.
TGTGCCAGCAGCCCCGTAGCGGGAGCGGTTGATGAGCAGTTCTTC,CASSPVAGAVDEQFF,15,TRBJ2-1,TRBD2,TRBV9,.
TGTGCCAGCACCCTCGGGCCCAGGGGCACTGAAGCTTTCTTT,CASTLGPRGTEAFF,14,TRBJ1-1,.,TRBV11-2,.
TGCGCCAGCGCAGGTGAGGGGACTGAAGCTTTCTTT,CASAGEGTEAFF,12,TRBJ1-1,.,TRBV5-1,once
TGTGCCAGCAGCTTAGGAGGAGGCACAGATACGCAGTATTTT,CASSLGGGTDTQYF,14,TRBJ2-3,.,TRBV11-3,.
TGCGCCAGCAGTGATTTGGGAAGAGGGTACGAGCAGTACTTC,CASSDLGRGYEQYF,14,TRBJ2-7,.,TRBV10-2,.
TGTGCCAGCAGCTTGGATTCACCCCTCCACTTT,CASSLDSPLHF,11,TRBJ1-6,.,TRBV7-2,once
TGTGCCAGCAGTTCGATTCTCGGGGGGGCCGGTCACATTCAGTACTTC,CASSSILGGAGHIQYF,16,TRBJ2-4,TRBD2,TRBV6-5,.
TGTGCCAGCAGTTCGGAGACAGGGGACCCAACCTACGAGCAGTACTTC,CASSSETGDPTYEQYF,16,TRBJ2-7,TRBD1,TRBV28,few
TGTGCCAGCAGCTTGGACAGAAACTATGGCTACACCTTC,CASSLDRNYGYTF,13,TRBJ1-2,.,TRBV5-3,.
TGCAGCGTTCCTCCGGGGGAAGGGTACGAGCAGTACTTC,CSVPPGEGYEQYF,13,TRBJ2-7,.,TRBV29-1,few
TGTGCCAGCAGTGATCACAGCGGACGCAATCAGCCCCAGCATTTT,CASSDHSGRNQPQHF,15,TRBJ1-5,.,TRBV27,.
TGTGCCAGCAGCTTGGAAGGGGGCGGCTTTACCTATGGCTACACCTTC,CASSLEGGGFTYGYTF,16,TRBJ1-2,TRBD1,TRBV5-8,.
TGCAGCGTTGAAGAAGAGGGCACTGAAGCTTTCTTT,CSVEEEGTEAFF,12,TRBJ1-1,.,TRBV29-1,few
TGCGCCAGCAGTGCGATGGGGGGAGAGACCCAGTACTTC,CASSAMGGETQYF,13,TRBJ2-5,.,TRBV10-1,.
TGTGCCAGCAGTGAATTTGGTGAGCAGTTCTTC,CASSEFGEQFF,11,TRBJ2-1,.,TRBV2,.
TGCGCCAGCAGTGCCGACCTGTCAACTGAAGCTTTCTTT,CASSADLSTEAFF,13,TRBJ1-1,.,TRBV10-1,.
TGTGCCAGCAGTTACGGGCAGGGGGCAGGGCAGCCCCAGCATTTT,CASSYGQGAGQPQHF,15,TRBJ1-5,TRBD1,TRBV6-5,.
TGTGCCAGCAGACTGGGACTCGGCTCCTACAATGAGCAGTTCTTC,CASRLGLGSYNEQFF,15,TRBJ2-1,.,TRBV28,.
TGTGCCAGCAGGTATCTCTACGAGCAGTACTTC,CASRYLYEQYF,11,TRBJ2-7,.,TRBV6-5,once
TGCGCCAGCAGCCAAGACCCACAGCGCGAGCAGTACTTC,CASSQDPQREQYF,13,TRBJ2-7,.,TRBV4-3,.
TGTGCCAGCAGACCCGGGCTAGCGGGACGCAATGAGCAGTTCTTC,CASRPGLAGRNEQFF,15,TRBJ2-1,TRBD2,TRBV2,.
TGTGCCAGCAGTTACGGACGGGAATATGGCTACACCTTC,CASSYGREYGYTF,13,TRBJ1-2,.,TRBV6-6,.
TGTGCCAGCAGCCCCTCCTACTCTCCGGGGGAGCAGTTCTTC,CASSPSYSPGEQFF,14,TRBJ2-1,.,TRBV7-2,once
TGTGCCAGCAGGACAGGGGCCGAAGGAGACACCATATATTTT,CASRTGAEGDTIYF,14,TRBJ1-3,.,TRBV21-1,once
TGCGCCAGCAGCCCTCGGACTTTTCTACTGAACACTGAAGCTTTCTTT,CASSPRTFLLNTEAFF,16,TRBJ1-1,.,TRBV4-3,.
TGTGCCTGGAGTGTACAAGGGGTCCATCAGCCCCAGCATTTT,CAWSVQGVHQPQHF,14,TRBJ1-5,.,TRBV30,.
TGTGCCAGTAGTAACCGACAGGGGAGGAATGAGCAGTTCTTC,CASSNRQGRNEQFF,14,TRBJ2-1,TRBD1,TRBV19,.
TGTGCCAGCAGTTATCGTCGTAGCAATCAGCCCCAGCATTTT,CASSYRRSNQPQHF,14,TRBJ1-5,.,TRBV6-5,.
TGTGCCAGCAGCACTCGAACAGGGGGCCTATCTAACTATGGCTACACCTTC,CASSTRTGGLSNYGYTF,17,TRBJ1-2,TRBD1,TRBV11-2,once
TGTGCCAGCAGCCCGACCGGTCGCTACAACCAAAACATTCAGTACTTC,CASSPTGRYNQNIQYF,16,TRBJ2-4,.,TRBV11-2,once
TGTGCCAGCAGCCCTACTGGGACAGGGGACTACGAGCAGTACTTC,CASSPTGTGDYEQYF,15,TRBJ2-7,TRBD1,TRBV28,.
TGCGCCAGCACCCCCACGGCCATGAACACTGAAGCTTTCTTT,CASTPTAMNTEAFF,14,TRBJ1-1,.,TRBV5-1,.
TGTGCCACCAGCAGAGAGGGGGGCACCCTCCACTTT,CATSREGGTLHF,12,TRBJ1-6,.,TRBV15,.
TGTGCCAGTGTGGCGTCGGGCTGGGGCTACACCTTC,CASVASGWGYTF,12,TRBJ1-2,.,TRBV19,few
TGTGCCAGCTCCCTGGACAGGTCCTACGAGCAGTACTTC,CASSLDRSYEQYF,13,TRBJ2-7,TRBD1,TRBV18,.